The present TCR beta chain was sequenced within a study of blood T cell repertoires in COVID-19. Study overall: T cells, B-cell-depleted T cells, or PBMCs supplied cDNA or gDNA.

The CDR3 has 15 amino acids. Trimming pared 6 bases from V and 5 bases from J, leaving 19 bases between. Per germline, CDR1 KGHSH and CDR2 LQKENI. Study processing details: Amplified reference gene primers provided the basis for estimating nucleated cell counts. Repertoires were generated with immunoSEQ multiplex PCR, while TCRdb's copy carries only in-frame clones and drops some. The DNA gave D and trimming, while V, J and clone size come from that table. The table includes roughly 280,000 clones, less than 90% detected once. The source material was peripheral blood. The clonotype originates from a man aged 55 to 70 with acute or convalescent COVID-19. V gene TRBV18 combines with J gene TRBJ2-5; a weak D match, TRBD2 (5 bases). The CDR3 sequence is CASSSGFLGGETQYF. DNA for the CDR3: TGTGCCAGCTCGTCGGGGTTTCTAGGCGGTGAGACCCAGTACTTC. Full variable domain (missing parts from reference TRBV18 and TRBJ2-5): NAGVMQNPRHLVRRRGQEARLRCSPMKGHSHVYWYRQLPEEGLKFMVYLQKENIIDESGMPKERFSAEFPKEGPSILRIQQVVRGDSAAYFCASSSGFLGGETQYFGPGTRLLVL.